This passage covers 6 T cell receptor beta chains from one sample sequenced in a study of T cells in Graves' hyperthyroidism and ophthalmopathy. Regions amplified from RNA transcripts were the TCR beta CDR3 regions. Primed by the HTBI set, a first-round RT-PCR was run on the TCR CDR3. TCRdb reprocessed the multiplex PCR reads via MiXCR and lists one record per CDR3 protein. The sample holds some 620,000 distinct CDR3 sequences; around 15% are singletons and the top ten take 3.5% to 4%. Sequencing was done on a sample of blood. The receptors originated from a woman between 25 and 40 years old with Graves' hyperthyroidism.

This clonotype was recorded many times. V gene TRBV28 combines with J gene TRBJ2-7, with D unclear. The CDR3 has 13 residues. Germline assignment: CDR1 MDHEN and CDR2 SYDVKM. Trimming removed 7 bases at V and 3 bases at J, with 13 bases between. CDR3 residues: CASTTRIGYEQYF. Written as DNA, the CDR3 is TGTGCCAGCACAACAAGGATAGGCTACGAGCAGTACTTC.

This clonotype was seen a handful of times. The V call is TRBV12-3 or TRBV12-4, the J call TRBJ1-5; the D is unclear. The CDR3 loop spans 12 amino acids. V gave up 6 bases and J gave up 7 bases, with 10 bases separating them. CDR3 DNA sequence: TGTGCCAGCAGAATAGGATACCAGCCCCAGCATTTT. It translates to CASRIGYQPQHF.

The chain combines TRBV11-2 with TRBJ2-5; D gene ambiguous. V was trimmed by 2 bases and J by 2 bases, leaving 12 bases between them. The CDR3 runs to 15 residues. The V gene's germline CDR1 is SGHAT and CDR2 FQNNGV. CDR3 nucleotide sequence: TGTGCCAGCAGCTTATATAGGACGGTGCAAGAGACCCAGTACTTC. Its protein product is CASSLYRTVQETQYF.

The chain employs TRBV28 and TRBJ1-5; the match to TRBD1 covers 7 bases. This CDR3 has 15 residues. V trimming: 5 bases; J trimming: 10 bases; junction bases outside the gene matches: 14. Germline CDR1 reads MDHEN; CDR2 reads SYDVKM. The CDR3: CASSRGTEESGPQHF. The DNA for the CDR3 is TGTGCCAGCAGTCGCGGGACAGAAGAATCAGGCCCCCAGCATTTT.

Many counts were recorded for this clonotype. The chain has TRBV5-1 and TRBJ1-5, with D maybe TRBD1 (5 bases). CDR3 size: 14 residues. Germline CDR1 reads SGHRS; CDR2 reads YFSETQ. V shed 5 bases and J shed 0 bases, with 9 bases lying between them. The CDR3: CASSPQGSNQPQHF. CDR3 sequence (DNA): TGCGCCAGCAGTCCTCAGGGTAGCAATCAGCCCCAGCATTTT.

This clonotype was detected ten times or more. This chain joins TRBV5-1 and TRBJ2-3; D is ambiguous. The CDR3 is 14 amino acids. V was shortened by 4 bases and J by 5 bases, with 14 bases between the two germline ends. CDR1 and CDR2 from the germline V gene are SGHRS and YFSETQ. CDR3 coding DNA: TGCGCCAGCAGCCCGCACACTTCCGGAGATACGCAGTATTTT. This codes for CASSPHTSGDTQYF.